These 27 T cell receptor beta chains share one sample of origin, sequenced in a study of T-cell reconstitution after alpha-beta-depleted transplantation in children. Preparation of the TCRbeta library involved a method that used unique molecular identifiers. Using its own MiXCR run on the PCR reads, TCRdb lists one record per CDR3 protein. The sample lists 670,000 or so distinct CDR3 sequences; 13% were seen once. The material was PBMCs, obtained before TCRalphabeta/CD19-depleted stem cell transplant. The source is a girl aged 2 to 9 with congenital amegakaryocytic thrombocytopenia, due to receive a stem cell transplant.

This chain joins TRBV3-1 and TRBJ2-2, with TRBD2 matching over 11 bases. The CDR3 has 17 residues. V shed 3 bases and J 1 base; nucleotides not matched to a gene: 4. Germline values: CDR1 LGHDT, CDR2 YNNKEL (reference sequence). DNA for the CDR3: TGTGCCAGCAGCCACCGACTAGCGGGGAAGAACACCGGGGAGCTGTTTTTT. This encodes CASSHRLAGKNTGELFF.

The CDR3, as DNA: TGCGCCAGCAGCGAAGGAACGTCTACAGCGCGCGGAGAGACCCAGTACTTC. It encodes CASSEGTSTARGETQYF. This chain connects TRBV5-1 to TRBJ2-5, with unresolved D. The CDR3 sequence is 17 residues long. The V end was cut by 4 bases, the J end by 4 bases, with 23 bases between. Germline CDR1 is SGHRS and CDR2 is YFSETQ.

This clonotype was recorded a few times. The chain carries TRBV11-1 and TRBJ2-6, with D possibly matching TRBD2 (6 bases). CDR1 is SGHAT, CDR2 FQDESV, per germline (reference sequence). Trimming took 4 bases from V and 0 from J, leaving 19 bases between them. There are 19 residues in the CDR3. The DNA for the CDR3 is TGTGCCAGCAGCTCAGCTAGAGGGACTCCGAGCTCTGGGGCCAACGTCCTGACTTTC. Its protein is CASSSARGTPSSGANVLTF.

The rearrangement uses TRBV12-3 or TRBV12-4 and TRBJ1-3, with D hard to call. CDR3 size: 13 residues. Trimming cost V 6 bases and J 4 bases, with 10 bases left between them. CDR3 sequence reads: CASRATAGNTIYF. The CDR3 nucleotides read TGTGCCAGCAGAGCGACGGCGGGAAACACCATATATTTT.

As concerns this clonotype: With a much larger clone just one base away, this may be a read error. The rearrangement joins TRBV5-5 to TRBJ2-1; D is perhaps TRBD2 (5 bases). V was pared by 6 bases and J by 2 bases, with 15 bases between. Germline CDR1 and CDR2: SGHKS and YYEKEE (reference sequence). This CDR3 has 15 residues. Written as DNA, the CDR3 is TGTGCCAGCATCCCGACGCGGGCAGCCTACAATGAGCAGTTCTTC. This sequence encodes CASIPTRAAYNEQFF.

This clonotype was detected a few times. This chain links TRBV3-1 with TRBJ2-7; 7 nucleotides match TRBD1. Losses at the gene ends were 0 bases for V and 2 bases for J; bases not matched to a gene: 4. Germline CDR1 LGHDT, CDR2 YNNKEL (reference sequence). The CDR3 is 15 amino acids. The CDR3 reads CASSQDYGQAYEQYF. In DNA, the CDR3 is TGTGCCAGCAGCCAAGACTACGGACAGGCCTACGAGCAGTACTTC.

This clonotype was picked up many times. This rearrangement joins TRBV4-2 to TRBJ1-1; 10 positions agree with TRBD1. CDR3 length: 17 residues. The trim removed 8 bases at V and 1 base at J, leaving 13 bases unmatched. Per germline, CDR1 LGHNA and CDR2 YNFKEQ. Here the CDR3 reads CASAKTGGKLWNTEAFF. The CDR3 DNA follows: TGTGCCAGCGCGAAGACAGGGGGCAAGCTTTGGAACACTGAAGCTTTCTTT.

This clonotype was observed a handful of times. The gene calls are TRBV2 and TRBJ2-7; TRBD2 matches at 15 bases. From germline, CDR1 is SNHLY and CDR2 FYNNEI. V lost 7 bases to trimming and J lost 2 bases; unmatched junction nucleotides: 3. This CDR3 is built from 15 residues. The CDR3 here is CASNGLAGGAYEQYF. CDR3 bases: TGTGCCAGCAATGGACTAGCGGGAGGGGCCTACGAGCAGTACTTC.

This clonotype has just a few counts. V usage is TRBV4-1 and J usage is TRBJ2-3, with 13 bases that match TRBD2. The germline CDR1 and CDR2 sequences are MGHRA and YSYEKL. Trimming removed 1 base from V and 0 bases from J; junction bases left unmatched: 10. The CDR3 sequence is 20 residues long. DNA for the CDR3: TGCGCCAGCAGCCAAGGGGGACGACTAGCGGGAGGCCCGAGCACAGATACGCAGTATTTT. As protein: CASSQGGRLAGGPSTDTQYF.

This clonotype has more than one count but fewer than ten. The chain joins TRBV6-2 or TRBV6-3 to TRBJ2-5; 9 positions match TRBD2. The CDR3 spans 17 residues. Germline V gives CDR1 MNHEY, CDR2 SVGEGT. The J segment lost 0 bases and the V segment lost 6 bases, leaving 11 bases of the junction unmatched. Here the CDR3 reads CASSLNRLAVNQETQYF. DNA for the CDR3: TGTGCCAGCAGCCTTAATCGACTAGCGGTAAACCAAGAGACCCAGTACTTC.

This clonotype has just a few counts. The rearrangement links TRBV6-1 to TRBJ1-1; possibly TRBD1 for D (5 bases). V was clipped by 6 bases and J by 4 bases, with 21 bases between them. Germline V gene lookup returns CDR1 MNHNS and CDR2 SASEGT. The CDR3 is 16 amino acids. The CDR3 nucleotides are TGTGCCAGCAGCGAGGGTGTGGGGGGAGTCCGCACTGAAGCTTTCTTT. Its translation is CASSEGVGGVRTEAFF.

This clonotype was seen many times. The CDR3: CASSRGTSDTDTQYF. For the CDR3, the DNA is TGTGCCAGCAGTCGGGGGACAAGCGACACAGATACGCAGTATTTT. The chain links TRBV12-3 or TRBV12-4 to TRBJ2-3; D possibly matches TRBD1 or TRBD2 (6 bases each). The V end lost 5 bases, the J end lost 2 bases, and 14 bases lay between the germline ends. This CDR3 contains 15 residues.

This clonotype was counted only a few times. The V gene is TRBV5-1, the J gene TRBJ2-7, with a tentative D call TRBD2 (6 bases). Trimming pared 0 bases from V and 2 bases from J, leaving 15 bases between. CDR3 length: 16 amino acids. The germline V gene has CDR1 SGHRS and CDR2 YFSETQ. The CDR3 nucleotides read TGCGCCAGCAGCTTGGCCCCGGGAGTTGGGGCCTACGAGCAGTACTTC. This encodes CASSLAPGVGAYEQYF.

The rearrangement uses TRBV7-9 and TRBJ2-7; the D gene is possibly TRBD2 (5 bases). This CDR3 spans 14 amino acids. Per the germline V gene, CDR1 is SEHNR and CDR2 is FQNEAQ (reference sequence). Between the trimmed V and J ends, which lost 1 base and 6 bases, there was a span of 13 bases. The CDR3 DNA follows: TGTGCCAGCAGCTTAGTACCGGGGATAGGCGAGCAGTACTTC. It is translated as CASSLVPGIGEQYF.

Concerning this clonotype itself: One base away lies a much larger clone, so this may be a sequencing read error. The chain employs TRBV6-1 and TRBJ2-3, with D unresolved. The CDR3 is made up of 13 amino acids. Germline V lookup: CDR1 MNHNS, CDR2 SASEGT. With 10 bases removed from V and 3 bases from J, the gap between germline ends came to 14 bases. The CDR3 region is CATRKDGTDTQYF. The CDR3 DNA reads TGTGCCACCAGAAAGGATGGGACAGATACGCAGTATTTT.

This clonotype was seen many times. The chain recombines TRBV9 with TRBJ2-3; 9 nucleotides agree with TRBD2. V gave up 2 bases and J gave up 6 bases; unmatched junction bases: 7. This CDR3 contains 15 residues. CDR1 SGDLS and CDR2 YYNGEE come from the germline V gene. The CDR3, as DNA: TGTGCCAGCAGCGTTGGACTAGCGAAAGCGGATACGCAGTATTTT. The encoded protein is CASSVGLAKADTQYF. Complete variable domain (other parts from reference TRBV9 and TRBJ2-3): DSGVTQTPKHLITATGQRVTLRCSPRSGDLSVYWYQQSLDQGLQFLIQYYNGEERAKGNILERFSAQQFPDLHSELNLSSLELGDSALYFCASSVGLAKADTQYFGPGTRLTVL.

This clonotype showed up just a few times. This chain uses TRBV5-6 with TRBJ2-7; TRBD2 is a possible D gene (6 bases). The CDR3 spans 17 residues. CDR1 is SGHDT, CDR2 YYEEEE, per germline. Trimming removed 0 bases from V and 0 bases from J, with 16 bases in between. DNA of the CDR3: TGTGCCAGCAGCTTGGAAGTCCGGACTAAAAGCTCCTACGAGCAGTACTTC. Protein sequence: CASSLEVRTKSSYEQYF.

As concerns this clonotype: This may be a read error, as it is one base from a much larger clone. V and J are TRBV5-1 and TRBJ2-7, with D unclear. The germline V gene has CDR1 SGHRS and CDR2 YFSETQ. The CDR3 has 16 amino acids. As DNA, the CDR3 is TGCGCCAGCAACTTGGATCCCCGACACAGACGGTCCGAGCAGTACTTC. Translating it yields CASNLDPRHRRSEQYF.

In this sample, this clonotype turned up many times. The chain joins TRBV5-5 to TRBJ2-1; D perhaps matches TRBD1 (6 bases). V was trimmed by 5 bases and J by 10 bases, leaving 13 bases between them. This CDR3 is 12 amino acids long. CDR1 is SGHKS, CDR2 YYEKEE, per germline (reference sequence). Here the CDR3 DNA reads TGTGCCAGCAGTCCCTGGGGGCACGAGCAGTTCTTC. Translation: CASSPWGHEQFF.

This clonotype showed up many times. The chain carries TRBV27 and TRBJ2-7; 9 nucleotides agree with TRBD1. V shed 5 bases, J shed 4 bases, and the junction held 12 bases outside the gene matches. The CDR3 extends over 16 amino acids. CDR1 and CDR2 (germline): MNHEY, SMNVEV (reference sequence). CDR3 sequence (DNA): TGTGCCAGCAGTCTGCACGAGACAGGGGGATTTTACGAGCAGTACTTC. This codes for CASSLHETGGFYEQYF.

This clonotype was seen only a few times. Written as DNA, the CDR3 is TGTGCCAGCAGTGAACGGATAGCCAAAAACATTCAGTACTTC. Residues: CASSERIAKNIQYF. V gene TRBV2 combines with J gene TRBJ2-4; D is undetermined. V lost 2 bases to trimming and J lost 0 bases, with 5 bases between them. Germline-derived CDR1 and CDR2 are SNHLY and FYNNEI. The CDR3 spans 14 residues.

This clonotype was counted many times. The chain joins TRBV6-1 to TRBJ2-7; 8 nucleotides align to TRBD2. The germline V gene encodes CDR1 MNHNS and CDR2 SASEGT. The ends lost 6 bases at V and 7 bases at J; junction bases unmatched: 17. The CDR3 runs 16 residues. The CDR3 sequence: CASSPPYGTSLREQYF. CDR3 in DNA: TGTGCCAGCAGCCCCCCATATGGGACTAGTCTTCGTGAGCAGTACTTC.

The DNA of the CDR3 is TGTGCCAGCTGTTCGATGAGACTAGCGGGGTTCAGCTCCTACAATGAGCAGTTCTTC. It encodes CASCSMRLAGFSSYNEQFF. This chain connects TRBV3-1 to TRBJ2-1; TRBD2 matches 11 bases. CDR3 length: 19 residues. V lost 8 bases and J lost 0; bases outside the gene matches: 15. Germline V lookup: CDR1 LGHDT, CDR2 YNNKEL (reference sequence).

The CDR3 is CASSRGANEQFF. The CDR3 region has the DNA TGTGCCAGCAGCCGCGGGGCCAATGAGCAGTTCTTC. This chain connects TRBV7-6 to TRBJ2-1; tentatively, D is TRBD2 (6 bases). V was shortened by 5 bases and J by 6 bases, with 8 bases between the two germline ends. CDR1 is SGHVS and CDR2 is FNYEAQ in the germline V gene. The CDR3 covers 12 residues.

This clonotype was seen at least ten times. The rearrangement uses TRBV7-6 and TRBJ2-2, with a weak D call TRBD1 (6 bases). V dropped 1 base and J dropped 1 base, with 7 bases sitting between them. The CDR3 is 15 residues long. CDR1 SGHVS and CDR2 FNYEAQ come from the germline V gene. Here the CDR3 reads CASSLEGQNTGELFF. The CDR3 DNA reads as TGTGCCAGCAGCTTAGAGGGACAGAACACCGGGGAGCTGTTTTTT.

In this sample, this clonotype turned up a few times. CDR3 DNA sequence: TGTGCCAGCAGCCAAGGGGCGGGACAGGGGAGAGGCACTGAAGCTTTCTTT. This codes for CASSQGAGQGRGTEAFF. The chain is built from TRBV4-2 and TRBJ1-1; 10 bases agree with TRBD1. CDR3 size: 17 residues. V lost 1 base, J lost 4 bases, and 9 bases stayed unmatched. The V gene's germline CDR1 is LGHNA and CDR2 YNFKEQ.

Only a few counts were recorded for this clonotype. This chain connects TRBV7-9 to TRBJ2-5; TRBD2 matches at 9 bases. The length of the CDR3 is 14 residues. From germline, CDR1 is SEHNR and CDR2 FQNEAQ (reference sequence). With V trimmed by 3 bases and J by 4 bases, 3 bases remained unmatched. As DNA, the CDR3 is TGTGCCAGCAGCTTTACTAGCGGGTTAGAGACCCAGTACTTC. It yields the protein CASSFTSGLETQYF.